This T cell receptor (beta chain) is from a study of cytomegalovirus exposure and HLA in healthy donors. Background on the study: Per a later analysis, the roughly 690 first-cohort and 120 or so validation repertoires shared one platform.

A note on this clone: Its matching antigen is unknown.

Study-wide results and caveats: In the 95 to 150 validation repertoires, roughly 94% of cluster scores exceeded 0, per a later analysis. Both high specificity and high sensitivity reportedly marked the classifier's diagnosis of cytomegalovirus status. The listing of 150 or so TCR beta chains classed them as cytomegalovirus-associated.

The protocol was immunoSEQ multiplex PCR, while the TCRdb copy is restricted to in-frame clones and leaves out a portion. The sample shows about 190,000 clones, around 88% of them seen only once. The sequencing input was PBMCs. This TCR was recovered from a woman under 30 in good health and CMV-seronegative.

DNA of the CDR3: TGTGCCAGCAGCTTAGTACAGTCCTACAATGAGCAGTTCTTC. This gives the protein CASSLVQSYNEQFF. The rearrangement uses TRBV7-2 and TRBJ2-1; unclear D gene. V lost 1 base and J lost 1, with 5 bases in between. Germline loops: CDR1 SGHTA, CDR2 FQGNSA. This CDR3 spans 14 amino acids.